This T cell receptor (beta chain) is drawn from a study of beta chain features in type 1 diabetes. Study background: Across all samples, about 110,000,000 sorted cells were examined. Study results and caveats: For TCRB rearrangement, an influence of HLA type remained unresolved here.

In all sorted populations, purity surpassed 98%. Regarding this clone: Its matching antigen is unknown.

V was pared by 7 bases and J by 0 bases, with 9 bases between. Germline CDR1 reads SNHLY; CDR2 reads FYNNEI. This CDR3 comprises 13 residues. Sequenced material consisted of expressed TCRB transcripts (all of the isolated RNA was reverse transcribed). About 3.5 million reads, on average, came from each naive, central memory and regulatory T cell sample. Produced via immunoSEQ multiplex PCR; TCRdb's table is partial and in-frame only. Among fewer than 900,000 clones, 15% to 20% were seen once, and the ten largest hold 0.02% to 0.025%. The chain uses TRBV2 and TRBJ2-5; TRBD1 is a possible D gene (6 bases). Source material: naive CD4+ T cells from blood. The source is a young woman in good health. This chain's CDR3 is CASTRDNQETQYF. The CDR3 nucleotides are TGTGCCAGCACACGGGACAACCAAGAGACCCAGTACTTC. The full variable domain, with the rest looked up from reference TRBV2 and TRBJ2-5, is EPEVTQTPSHQVTQMGQEVILRCVPISNHLYFYWYRQILGQKVEFLVSFYNNEISEKSEIFDDQFSVERPDGSNFTLKIRSTKLEDSAMYFCASTRDNQETQYFGPGTRLLVL.